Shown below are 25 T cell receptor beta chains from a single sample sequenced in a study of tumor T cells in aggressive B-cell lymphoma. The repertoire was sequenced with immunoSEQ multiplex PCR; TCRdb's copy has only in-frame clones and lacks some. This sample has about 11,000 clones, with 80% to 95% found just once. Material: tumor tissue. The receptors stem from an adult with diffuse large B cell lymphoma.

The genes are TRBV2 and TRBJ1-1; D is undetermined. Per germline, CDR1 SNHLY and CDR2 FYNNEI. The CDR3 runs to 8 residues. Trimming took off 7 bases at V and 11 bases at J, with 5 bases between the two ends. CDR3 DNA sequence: TGTGCCAGCAACTGGGCTTTCTTT. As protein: CASNWAFF. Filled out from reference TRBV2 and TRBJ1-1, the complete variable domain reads EPEVTQTPSHQVTQMGQEVILRCVPISNHLYFYWYRQILGQKVEFLVSFYNNEISEKSEIFDDQFSVERPDGSNFTLKIRSTKLEDSAMYFCASNWAFFGQGTRLTVV.

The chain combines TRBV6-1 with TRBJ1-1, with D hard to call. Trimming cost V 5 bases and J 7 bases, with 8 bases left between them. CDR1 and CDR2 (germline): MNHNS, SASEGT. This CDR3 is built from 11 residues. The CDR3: CASSTRGEAFF. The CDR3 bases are TGTGCCAGCAGTACTCGGGGTGAAGCTTTCTTT.

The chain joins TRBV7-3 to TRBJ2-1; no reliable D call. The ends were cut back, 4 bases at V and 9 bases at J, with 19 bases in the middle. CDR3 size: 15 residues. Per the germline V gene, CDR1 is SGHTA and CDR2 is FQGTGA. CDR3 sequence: CASSSLGENSVEQFF. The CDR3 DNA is TGTGCCAGCAGCTCCCTGGGCGAGAATTCCGTTGAGCAGTTCTTC.

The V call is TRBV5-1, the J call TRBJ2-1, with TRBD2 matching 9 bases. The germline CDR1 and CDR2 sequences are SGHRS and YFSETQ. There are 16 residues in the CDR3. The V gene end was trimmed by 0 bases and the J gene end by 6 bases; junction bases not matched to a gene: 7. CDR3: CASSLARLAGTNEQFF. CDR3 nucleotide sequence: TGCGCCAGCAGCTTGGCCAGGCTAGCGGGGACCAATGAGCAGTTCTTC.

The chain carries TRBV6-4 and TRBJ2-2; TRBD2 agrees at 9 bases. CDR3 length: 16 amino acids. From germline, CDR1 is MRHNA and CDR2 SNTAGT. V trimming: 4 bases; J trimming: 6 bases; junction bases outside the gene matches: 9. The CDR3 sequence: CASSATGTSYPGELFF. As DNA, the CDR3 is TGTGCCAGCAGTGCCACCGGGACTAGCTATCCCGGGGAGCTGTTTTTT.

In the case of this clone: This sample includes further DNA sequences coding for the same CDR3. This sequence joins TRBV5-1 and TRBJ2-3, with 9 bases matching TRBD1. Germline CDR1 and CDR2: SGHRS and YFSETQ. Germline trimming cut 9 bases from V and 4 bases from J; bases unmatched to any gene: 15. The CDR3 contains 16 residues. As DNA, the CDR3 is TGCGCCACCTCTGGTGGGGACAGGGTCGGTGCAGATACGCAGTATTTT. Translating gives CATSGGDRVGADTQYF.

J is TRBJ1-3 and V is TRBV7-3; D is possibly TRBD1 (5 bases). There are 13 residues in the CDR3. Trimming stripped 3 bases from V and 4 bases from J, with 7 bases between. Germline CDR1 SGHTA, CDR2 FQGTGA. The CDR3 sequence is CASSFGAGNTIYF. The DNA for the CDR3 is TGTGCCAGCAGCTTTGGGGCAGGAAACACCATATATTTT.

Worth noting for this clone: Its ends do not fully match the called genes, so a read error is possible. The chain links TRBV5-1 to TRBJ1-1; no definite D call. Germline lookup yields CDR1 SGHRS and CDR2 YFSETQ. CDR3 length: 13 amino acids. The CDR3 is CASRGGANTETFF. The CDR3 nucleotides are TGCGCCAGCAGGGGAGGCGCAAACACTGAAACTTTCTTT.

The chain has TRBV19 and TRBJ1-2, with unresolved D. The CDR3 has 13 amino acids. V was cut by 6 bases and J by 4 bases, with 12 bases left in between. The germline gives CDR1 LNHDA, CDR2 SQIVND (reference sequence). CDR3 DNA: TGTGCCAGTAGCCCGGGGATCACCTATGGCTACACCTTC. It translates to CASSPGITYGYTF.

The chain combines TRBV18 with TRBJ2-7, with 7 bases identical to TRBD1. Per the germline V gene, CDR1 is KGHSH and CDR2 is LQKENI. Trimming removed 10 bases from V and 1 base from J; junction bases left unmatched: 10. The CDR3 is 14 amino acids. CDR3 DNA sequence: TGTGCCACCACAACAGGGGCCCTATCCTACGAGCAGTACTTC. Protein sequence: CATTTGALSYEQYF.

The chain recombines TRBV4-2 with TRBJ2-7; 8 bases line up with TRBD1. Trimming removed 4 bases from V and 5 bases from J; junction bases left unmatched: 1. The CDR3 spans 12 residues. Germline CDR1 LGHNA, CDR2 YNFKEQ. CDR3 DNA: TGTGCCAGCAGCCCGACAGGGGACGAGCAGTACTTC. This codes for CASSPTGDEQYF.

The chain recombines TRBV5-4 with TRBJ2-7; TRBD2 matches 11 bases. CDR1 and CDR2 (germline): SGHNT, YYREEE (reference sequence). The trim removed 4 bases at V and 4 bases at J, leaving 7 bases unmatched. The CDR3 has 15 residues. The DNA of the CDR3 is TGTGCCAGCAGCCATCTTAGCGGGGGGGCATACGAGCAGTACTTC. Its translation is CASSHLSGGAYEQYF.

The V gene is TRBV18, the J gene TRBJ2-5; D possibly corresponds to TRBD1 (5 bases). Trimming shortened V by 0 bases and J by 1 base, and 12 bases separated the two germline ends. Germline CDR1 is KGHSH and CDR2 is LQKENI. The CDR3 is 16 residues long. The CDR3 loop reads CASSPPVSQGQETQYF. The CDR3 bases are TGTGCCAGCTCACCACCGGTCAGCCAGGGCCAAGAGACCCAGTACTTC.

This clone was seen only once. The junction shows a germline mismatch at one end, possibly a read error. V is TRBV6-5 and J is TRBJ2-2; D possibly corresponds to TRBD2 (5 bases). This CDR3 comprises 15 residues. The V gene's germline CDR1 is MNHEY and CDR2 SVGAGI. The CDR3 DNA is TGTGCCAGCAGTTATTATAGGGTCAGTGCCGGGGAGTTGTTTTTT. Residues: CASSYYRVSAGELFF.

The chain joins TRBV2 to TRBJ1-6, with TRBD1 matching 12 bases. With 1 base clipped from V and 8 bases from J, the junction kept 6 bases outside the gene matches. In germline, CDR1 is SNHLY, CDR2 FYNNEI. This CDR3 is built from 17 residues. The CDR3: CASSEEGTGGGHSPLHF. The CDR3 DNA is TGTGCCAGCAGTGAAGAAGGGACAGGGGGCGGGCATTCACCCCTCCACTTT.

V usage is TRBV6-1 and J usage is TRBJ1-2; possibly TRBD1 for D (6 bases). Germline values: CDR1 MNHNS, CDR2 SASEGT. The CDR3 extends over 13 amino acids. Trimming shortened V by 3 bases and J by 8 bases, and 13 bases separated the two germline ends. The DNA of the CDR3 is TGTGCCAGCAGTGACGGGGGGCTAAGAGGCTACACCTTC. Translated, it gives CASSDGGLRGYTF.

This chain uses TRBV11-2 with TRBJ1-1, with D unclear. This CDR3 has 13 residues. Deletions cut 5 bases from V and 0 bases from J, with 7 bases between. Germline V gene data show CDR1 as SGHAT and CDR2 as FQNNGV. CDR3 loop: CASSAGMNTEAFF. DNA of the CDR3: TGTGCCAGCAGCGCGGGGATGAACACTGAAGCTTTCTTT. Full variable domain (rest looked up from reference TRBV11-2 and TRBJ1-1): EAGVAQSPRYKIIEKRQSVAFWCNPISGHATLYWYQQILGQGPKLLIQFQNNGVVDDSQLPKDRFSAERLKGVDSTLKIQPAKLEDSAVYLCASSAGMNTEAFFGQGTRLTVV.

CDR3 coding DNA: TGTGCCAGCAGCCAAGCGAACCTAGCGGGGCCCTACGAGCAGTACTTC. Translated, it gives CASSQANLAGPYEQYF. This rearrangement joins TRBV4-2 to TRBJ2-7, with 9 nucleotides matching TRBD2. The CDR3 spans 16 residues. V shed 1 base, J shed 2 bases, and the junction held 6 bases outside the gene matches. Germline loops: CDR1 LGHNA, CDR2 YNFKEQ.

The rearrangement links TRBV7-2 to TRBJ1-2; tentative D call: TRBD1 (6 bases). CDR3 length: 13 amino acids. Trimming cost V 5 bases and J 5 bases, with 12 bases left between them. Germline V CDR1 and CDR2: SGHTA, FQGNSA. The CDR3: CASSPDRRYGYTF. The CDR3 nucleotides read TGTGCCAGCAGCCCAGACAGGCGATATGGCTACACCTTC.

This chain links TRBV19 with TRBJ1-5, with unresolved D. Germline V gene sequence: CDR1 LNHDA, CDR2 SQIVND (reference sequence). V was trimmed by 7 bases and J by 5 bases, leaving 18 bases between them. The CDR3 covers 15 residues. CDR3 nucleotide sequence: TGTGCCAGTAACCCCCTGGCAAGAGGATATCAGCCCCAGCATTTT. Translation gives CASNPLARGYQPQHF.

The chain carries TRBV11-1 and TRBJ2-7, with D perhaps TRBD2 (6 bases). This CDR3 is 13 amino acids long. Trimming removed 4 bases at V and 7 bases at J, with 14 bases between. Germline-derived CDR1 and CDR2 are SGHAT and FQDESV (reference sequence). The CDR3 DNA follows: TGTGCCAGCAGCTGGACTACGCCCTCGGAGCAGTACTTC. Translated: CASSWTTPSEQYF.

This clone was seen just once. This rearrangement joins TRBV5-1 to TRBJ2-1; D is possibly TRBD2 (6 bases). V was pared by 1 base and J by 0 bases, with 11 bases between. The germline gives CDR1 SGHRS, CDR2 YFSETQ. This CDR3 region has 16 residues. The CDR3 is CASSLTAGGSYNEQFF. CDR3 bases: TGCGCCAGCAGCTTGACTGCCGGGGGCTCCTACAATGAGCAGTTCTTC.

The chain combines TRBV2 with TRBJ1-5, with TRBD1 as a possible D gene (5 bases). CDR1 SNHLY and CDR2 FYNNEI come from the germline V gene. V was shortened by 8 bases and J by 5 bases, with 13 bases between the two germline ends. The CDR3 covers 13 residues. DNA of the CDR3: TGTGCCAGCCTGGCAGGGAGGGATCAGCCCCAGCATTTT. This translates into CASLAGRDQPQHF. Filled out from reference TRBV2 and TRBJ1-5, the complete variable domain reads EPEVTQTPSHQVTQMGQEVILRCVPISNHLYFYWYRQILGQKVEFLVSFYNNEISEKSEIFDDQFSVERPDGSNFTLKIRSTKLEDSAMYFCASLAGRDQPQHFGDGTRLSIL.

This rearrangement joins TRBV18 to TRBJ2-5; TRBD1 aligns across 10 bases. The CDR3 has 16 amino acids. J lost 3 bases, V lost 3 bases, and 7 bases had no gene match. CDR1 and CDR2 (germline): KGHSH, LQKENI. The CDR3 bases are TGTGCCAGCTCACCGGTGACAGGGGGCGCGGAAGAGACCCAGTACTTC. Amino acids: CASSPVTGGAEETQYF.

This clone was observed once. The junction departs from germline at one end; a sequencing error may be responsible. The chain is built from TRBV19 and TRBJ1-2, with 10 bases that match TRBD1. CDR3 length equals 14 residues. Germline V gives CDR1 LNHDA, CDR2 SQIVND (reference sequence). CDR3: CASRGQGVGYGHTF. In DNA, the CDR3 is TGTGCCAGTAGAGGACAGGGGGTCGGCTATGGCCACACCTTC.